This T cell receptor beta chain was documented in a study of OX40 agonist ivuxolimab in advanced cancers. Study information: Partial responses occurred in Three dose-escalation patients, one with hepatocellular carcinoma and two with cutaneous melanoma.

If patients had autoimmune disease history or systemic immunosuppression, they were excluded. V dropped 2 bases and J dropped 2; count of bases not matched to a gene: 14. This CDR3 has 20 amino acids. CDR1 LGHNT and CDR2 FRNRAP come from the germline V gene. Clones were sequenced by immunoSEQ multiplex PCR, and TCRdb holds only the in-frame ones, with some missing. In the table there are roughly 63,000 clones, roughly nine tenths of which are singletons. The material sequenced was CD4+ or CD8+ T cells sorted from blood, taken in a trial of the OX40 agonist ivuxolimab. J is TRBJ2-1 and V is TRBV12-5; TRBD2 agrees at 11 bases. This clonotype was obtained from an adult with an advanced solid tumor such as melanoma, head and neck, liver or kidney cancer. DNA for the CDR3: TGTGCTAGTGGTTTGACAACTTATTCGACTAGCGGGGTACCCTACAATGAGCAGTTCTTC. Its translation is CASGLTTYSTSGVPYNEQFF.